This section outlines one TCR beta chain sequence together with its context. Its specificity is unknown. This entry belongs to a study of shared clonotypes between healthy human individuals. Study results and caveats: Among non-shared clonotypes, generation probabilities were lower than among those shared by all four donors.

The repertoire was sequenced with immunoSEQ multiplex PCR; TCRdb's copy has only in-frame clones and lacks some. The data contain under 2,000,000 clones, about 94% of them singletons. CD45RO-negative, CCR7-positively selected cells formed the naive CD8 fraction, excluding terminally differentiated effector memory CD45RA+ cells. Germline V gene sequence: CDR1 SGDLS, CDR2 YYNGEE. The CDR3 covers 16 residues. The V gene end was trimmed by 3 bases and the J gene end by 2 bases; junction bases not matched to a gene: 10. The gene calls are TRBV9 and TRBJ2-5; 7 bases line up with TRBD2. The sequencing sample was made of naive CD8+ T cells sorted from blood. The clonotype originates from a man aged 18 to 30 in good health. The CDR3 protein is CASSALQTSSQETQYF. CDR3 bases: TGTGCCAGCAGCGCCCTCCAGACTAGCTCACAAGAGACCCAGTACTTC.